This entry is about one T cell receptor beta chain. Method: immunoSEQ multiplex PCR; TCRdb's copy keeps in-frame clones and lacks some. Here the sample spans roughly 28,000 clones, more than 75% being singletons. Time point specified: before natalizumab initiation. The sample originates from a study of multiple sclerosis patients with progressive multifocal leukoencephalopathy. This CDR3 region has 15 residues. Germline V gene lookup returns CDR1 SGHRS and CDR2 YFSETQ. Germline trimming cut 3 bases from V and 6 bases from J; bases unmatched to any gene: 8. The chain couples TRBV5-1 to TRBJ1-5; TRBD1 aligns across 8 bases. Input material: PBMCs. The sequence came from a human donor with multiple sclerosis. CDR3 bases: TGCGCCAGCAGCTGGACAGGGTTGGTGGGTCAGCCCCAGCATTTT. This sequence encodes CASSWTGLVGQPQHF.